This T cell receptor beta chain is from a study of CD8 T cells in Susac syndrome. RNA amounts of roughly 0.45 to 1 ug underwent reverse transcription with random hexamers. TCR beta CDR3 was amplified by immunoSEQ covering 54 Vbeta and 13 Jbeta. In TCRdb, the immunoSEQ multiplex PCR reads were re-called with MiXCR into one record per CDR3 protein. The sample holds approximately 300,000 distinct CDR3 sequences, roughly 90% seen once. V was clipped by 7 bases and J by 1 base, with 9 bases between them. The CDR3 totals 13 residues. Germline CDR1 and CDR2: SNHLY and FYNNEI. The authors carried out high-throughput sequencing of TCR beta. They applied it to CD8+ and CD4+ T cells obtained from blood.

The chain joins TRBV2 to TRBJ2-3; D perhaps matches TRBD2 (5 bases). This TCR came from a human donor with multiple sclerosis. Sequencing was performed on CD8+ T cells from PBMCs. The DNA for the CDR3 is TGTGCCAGCAAGTGGCGGGGCACAGATACGCAGTATTTT. Its protein product is CASKWRGTDTQYF.